These 20 T cell receptor beta chains came from one sample sequenced in a study of naive and memory T cell subsets. Two oligonucleotides, mixed equimolar, formed the beta constant-region primer covering TRBC1 and TRBC2. The ligated cDNA underwent four PCR rounds using SP2 and nested alpha and beta constant-region primers. TCRdb called the UMI-ligation and nested PCR reads again in MiXCR, with one record for every CDR3 protein. The table lists under 150,000 distinct CDR3 sequences, approximately 20% of them singletons. Their antigens remain unidentified. Study findings and constraints: Especially in CD8 cells, naive repertoires contained a few larger clonotypes, possibly CD45RA-re-expressing memory cells.

The material sequenced was naive CD8+ T cells from blood. Receptor source: a human donor in good health.

This clonotype was counted between two and nine times. The gene calls are TRBV7-6 and TRBJ1-4; D is unclear. Trimming shortened V by 1 base and J by 8 bases, and 11 bases separated the two germline ends. Germline CDR1 and CDR2: SGHVS and FNYEAQ. There are 14 residues in the CDR3. The CDR3 DNA follows: TGTGCCAGCAGCTTAGTGTCAGTTGGGGAAAAACTGTTTTTT. It is translated as CASSLVSVGEKLFF.

This clonotype has only one observation. This chain links TRBV6-6 with TRBJ1-1; no firm D call. The CDR3 spans 14 residues. Trimming left V 6 bases short and J 7 bases short, with 18 bases between. Germline V lookup: CDR1 MNHNY, CDR2 SVGAGI (reference sequence). The CDR3 protein is CASRTEQLNHEAFF. CDR3 bases: TGTGCCAGCAGGACCGAACAGCTAAATCATGAAGCTTTCTTT.

The chain uses TRBV27 and TRBJ2-7; 11 bases map to TRBD2. V shed 3 bases and J 3 bases; nucleotides not matched to a gene: 7. Germline loops: CDR1 MNHEY, CDR2 SMNVEV (reference sequence). The CDR3 has 16 residues. CDR3 loop: CASSLRIGLAGYEQYF. CDR3 in DNA: TGTGCCAGCAGTTTGAGAATTGGACTAGCGGGCTACGAGCAGTACTTC.

This clonotype was detected only a few times. This chain connects TRBV20-1 to TRBJ2-3, with TRBD2 matching over 8 bases. The junction had 6 bases not matched to a gene; V was cut back by 1 base and J by 6 bases. The CDR3 is made up of 14 amino acids. Germline lookup yields CDR1 DFQATT and CDR2 SNEGSKA (reference sequence). The CDR3 DNA reads as TGCAGTGCTAGAGTTAGGCGGGAGGAGGATACGCAGTATTTT. This gives the protein CSARVRREEDTQYF.

The V and J genes are TRBV7-8 and TRBJ2-7, with D maybe TRBD2 (6 bases). V was shortened by 2 bases and J by 4 bases, with 9 bases between the two germline ends. CDR3 length: 13 residues. Germline CDR1 and CDR2: SGHVS and FQNEAQ. The CDR3 region is CASSLSSVYEQYF. The DNA for the CDR3 is TGTGCCAGCAGCTTATCTAGCGTGTACGAGCAGTACTTC.

This clonotype appeared once. This chain uses TRBV20-1 with TRBJ2-3, with D uncertain. Germline V gives CDR1 DFQATT, CDR2 SNEGSKA (reference sequence). V lost 0 bases and J 2 bases, leaving 6 bases between the germline ends. This CDR3 comprises 13 residues. CDR3 residues: CSAREVATDTQYF. DNA of the CDR3: TGCAGTGCTAGAGAGGTAGCCACAGATACGCAGTATTTT.

The chain links TRBV28 to TRBJ2-5; 12 bases line up with TRBD2. Trimming at V came to 4 bases and at J to 4 bases, leaving 13 bases not matched to a gene. The CDR3 length is 18 residues. Germline V gene lookup returns CDR1 MDHEN and CDR2 SYDVKM. The CDR3 DNA follows: TGTGCCAGCAGTTCGTCCTGGACTAGCGGGACGTACATAGAGACCCAGTACTTC. Amino acid sequence: CASSSSWTSGTYIETQYF. The full variable domain, rest sourced from reference TRBV28 and TRBJ2-5, is DVKVTQSSRYLVKRTGEKVFLECVQDMDHENMFWYRQDPGLGLRLIYFSYDVKMKEKGDIPEGYSVSREKKERFSLILESASTNQTSMYLCASSSSWTSGTYIETQYFGPGTRLLVL.

This clonotype was counted a few times. This rearrangement joins TRBV20-1 to TRBJ1-1; D is possibly TRBD1 (5 bases). Germline CDR1 and CDR2: DFQATT and SNEGSKA (reference sequence). This CDR3 is 13 amino acids long. V was shortened by 6 bases and J by 1 base, with 12 bases between the two germline ends. Here the CDR3 DNA reads TGCAGTGCACGGAAGACAGAGAACACTGAAGCTTTCTTT. This codes for CSARKTENTEAFF.

This sequence joins TRBV28 and TRBJ2-1; no definite D call. V shed 5 bases and J shed 5 bases, with 13 bases lying between them. CDR3 length: 14 amino acids. The germline V gene has CDR1 MDHEN and CDR2 SYDVKM. CDR3 amino acids: CASSLRLDDNEQFF. DNA for the CDR3: TGTGCCAGCAGTCTCCGGCTAGACGACAATGAGCAGTTCTTC.

The genes are TRBV27 and TRBJ1-2; TRBD1 might be the D (5 bases). This CDR3 contains 13 residues. Trimming took 9 bases from V and 5 from J, leaving 16 bases between them. Germline CDR1 and CDR2: MNHEY and SMNVEV (reference sequence). The CDR3 region has the DNA TGTGCCAGTTCCCCCGGGACGTATTATGGCTACACCTTC. Translating it yields CASSPGTYYGYTF.

This chain joins TRBV10-3 and TRBJ1-5; 7 bases fit TRBD1. The germline V gene encodes CDR1 ENHRY and CDR2 SYGVKD. J lost 0 bases, V lost 10 bases, and 6 bases had no gene match. The CDR3 is 14 amino acids. CDR3 coding DNA: TGTGCCACCACAGGGGACTATAGCAATCAGCCCCAGCATTTT. Translating it yields CATTGDYSNQPQHF.

This clonotype has a handful of counts. The rearrangement links TRBV28 to TRBJ2-1; no definite D call. CDR1 is MDHEN, CDR2 SYDVKM, per germline. V was trimmed by 3 bases and J by 5 bases, leaving 20 bases between them. CDR3 length equals 17 residues. In DNA form, the CDR3 reads TGTGCCAGCAGTTTTCCCCCTTATAGTGGTCGGAACAATGAGCAGTTCTTC. This translates into CASSFPPYSGRNNEQFF.

This clonotype turned up a few times. J is TRBJ2-3 and V is TRBV28; 8 positions agree with TRBD2. The CDR3 covers 18 residues. Germline V gene data show CDR1 as MDHEN and CDR2 as SYDVKM. V shed 3 bases and J 1 base; nucleotides not matched to a gene: 12. The CDR3 reads CASSFDTQLAEGTDTQYF. The CDR3 nucleotides are TGTGCCAGCAGTTTTGACACCCAACTAGCGGAAGGCACAGATACGCAGTATTTT.

In this sample, this clonotype turned up a few times. The chain has TRBV11-2 and TRBJ1-1; D gene uncertain. Looked up from germline, CDR1 is SGHAT and CDR2 is FQNNGV. This CDR3 has 12 amino acids. V dropped 4 bases and J dropped 7 bases, with 10 bases sitting between them. CDR3 coding DNA: TGTGCCAGCAGCTCCCAGGTCCATGAAGCTTTCTTT. This translates into CASSSQVHEAFF.

The chain combines TRBV11-2 with TRBJ2-7; D uncertain. This CDR3 is 11 amino acids long. V dropped 5 bases and J dropped 7 bases, with 9 bases sitting between them. Germline V gene sequence: CDR1 SGHAT, CDR2 FQNNGV. The CDR3 DNA is TGTGCCAGCAGCCGGAGTGGGGAGCAGTACTTC. Encoded protein: CASSRSGEQYF.

The V call is TRBV19, the J call TRBJ2-1; no definite D call. This CDR3 has 13 residues. V lost 5 bases and J 6 bases, leaving 11 bases between the germline ends. Germline V gene sequence: CDR1 LNHDA, CDR2 SQIVND (reference sequence). CDR3 nucleotides: TGTGCCAGTAGTTTACAAGGGCCCAATGAGCAGTTCTTC. Its protein product is CASSLQGPNEQFF.

This clonotype showed up just a few times. The V call is TRBV6-5, the J call TRBJ2-4; a weak D match, TRBD1 (6 bases). V lost 6 bases to trimming and J lost 3 bases, with 12 bases between them. CDR1 is MNHEY and CDR2 is SVGAGI in the germline V gene. This CDR3 region has 14 residues. CDR3 amino acids: CASRDRKYKNIQYF. The CDR3 DNA is TGTGCCAGCAGGGACAGAAAGTACAAAAACATTCAGTACTTC.

Only a few counts were recorded for this clonotype. The chain carries TRBV13 and TRBJ1-2; 8 bases are shared with TRBD1. The CDR3 covers 14 residues. With V trimmed by 4 bases and J by 1 base, 2 bases remained unmatched. Germline V lookup: CDR1 PRHDT, CDR2 FYEKMQ (reference sequence). For the CDR3, the DNA is TGTGCCAGCAGCTGGACAGGGAGTAACTATGGCTACACCTTC. This sequence encodes CASSWTGSNYGYTF.

The chain combines TRBV28 with TRBJ2-7; 11 bases agree with TRBD2. V dropped 2 bases and J dropped 6; count of bases not matched to a gene: 3. This CDR3 has 14 amino acids. Germline V CDR1 and CDR2: MDHEN, SYDVKM. CDR3 DNA: TGTGCCAGCAGTTTAGGGACTAGCGGAGCCGAGCAGTACTTC. This translates into CASSLGTSGAEQYF.

The rearrangement joins TRBV27 to TRBJ2-2; 8 bases agree with TRBD2. CDR1 is MNHEY, CDR2 SMNVEV, per germline (reference sequence). The CDR3 covers 14 residues. V shed 3 bases and J 4 bases; nucleotides not matched to a gene: 1. The CDR3 DNA reads as TGTGCCAGCAGTTTCGGGAGGGCCACCGGGGAGCTGTTTTTT. It specifies CASSFGRATGELFF.